These 7 T cell receptor beta chains originate from one sample sequenced in a study of naive and memory T cell subsets. Study-level points and caveats: A few larger clonotypes appeared in naive repertoires, especially CD8, possibly memory cells re-expressing CD45RA.

No antigen has been identified for these receptors. An equimolar mix of two oligonucleotides served as the beta constant-region primer for TRBC1 and TRBC2. Four rounds of PCR amplified the ligated cDNA using nested alpha and beta constant-region primers plus SP2. MiXCR was run by TCRdb on the UMI-ligation and nested PCR reads, yielding one entry per CDR3 protein. Here the sample spans approximately 140,000 distinct CDR3 sequences, around 21% being singletons. The sequencing sample was made of naive CD8+ T cells from blood. These receptors were obtained from a human donor in good health.

This chain joins TRBV2 and TRBJ1-2; 7 positions agree with TRBD1. The V gene's germline CDR1 is SNHLY and CDR2 FYNNEI. The CDR3 contains 15 residues. V was pared by 4 bases and J by 8 bases, with 13 bases of the junction left unmatched. CDR3 bases: TGTGCCAGCAGTGCACACCCGAGGGACAGCCCAGGCTACACCTTC. Amino acid sequence: CASSAHPRDSPGYTF.

This clonotype was seen repeatedly, ten times or more. The V gene is TRBV27, the J gene TRBJ1-4; no definite D call. The CDR3 length is 15 residues. Germline V CDR1 and CDR2: MNHEY, SMNVEV (reference sequence). V was shortened by 8 bases and J by 3 bases, with 16 bases between the two germline ends. Written as DNA, the CDR3 is TGTGCCAGCCGGGTCTTCTCCTTCTCTAATGAAAAACTGTTTTTT. Translation: CASRVFSFSNEKLFF.

The chain has TRBV5-1 and TRBJ2-1; 9 nucleotides align to TRBD2. This CDR3 is 18 amino acids long. V was pared by 0 bases and J by 2 bases, with 9 bases of the junction left unmatched. Germline loops: CDR1 SGHRS, CDR2 YFSETQ. In DNA form, the CDR3 reads TGCGCCAGCAGCTTGGGAGCGGGAGGACCGAACCCCTACAATGAGCAGTTCTTC. As protein: CASSLGAGGPNPYNEQFF.

The CDR3 loop reads CASSHGTGLPGELFF. For the CDR3, the DNA is TGTGCCAGCAGCCATGGGACAGGGCTCCCCGGGGAGCTGTTTTTT. V is TRBV27 and J is TRBJ2-2; 9 bases fit TRBD1. The CDR3 totals 15 residues. After removal of 6 bases from V and 6 bases from J, the junction contained 8 bases not matched to a gene. Germline V CDR1 and CDR2: MNHEY, SMNVEV (reference sequence).

This chain connects TRBV7-9 to TRBJ2-2, with D hard to call. The CDR3 has 14 residues. Germline V gene sequence: CDR1 SEHNR, CDR2 FQNEAQ (reference sequence). Between the trimmed V and J ends, which lost 1 base and 7 bases, there was a span of 10 bases. The CDR3 bases are TGTGCCAGCAGCTTAGGGCCCTCTATCGGGGAGCTGTTTTTT. Protein: CASSLGPSIGELFF.

This clonotype was recorded many times. The CDR3 protein is CASSYSGRGQGDTQYF. CDR3 bases: TGTGCCAGCAGTTACTCGGGAAGGGGGCAGGGAGATACGCAGTATTTT. The chain has TRBV6-5 and TRBJ2-3, with TRBD1 matching over 7 bases. CDR3 length: 16 amino acids. CDR1 and CDR2 from the germline V gene are MNHEY and SVGAGI. Germline trimming cut 0 bases from V and 5 bases from J; bases unmatched to any gene: 8.

V gene TRBV13 combines with J gene TRBJ1-2; D is undetermined. CDR1 is PRHDT, CDR2 FYEKMQ, per germline (reference sequence). This CDR3 comprises 16 residues. The V end lost 1 base, the J end lost 2 bases, and 14 bases lay between the germline ends. As DNA, the CDR3 is TGTGCCAGCAGCTTAGATGCAGACCCCAAAAACTATGGCTACACCTTC. The encoded protein is CASSLDADPKNYGYTF.